One TCR beta chain is described in this entry. The record originates from a study of blood T cell repertoires in COVID-19. Study-wide context: Sites across the United States, Italy and Spain contributed samples from acute and convalescent COVID-19. T cells, B-cell-depleted T cells, or PBMCs supplied cDNA or gDNA.

The germline gives CDR1 SNHLY, CDR2 FYNNEI. V lost 1 base to trimming and J lost 7 bases; unmatched junction nucleotides: 3. The CDR3 loop spans 14 amino acids. Per the authors' pipeline: Estimation of nucleated cell counts was performed using reference gene primer amplification. Repertoires were generated with immunoSEQ multiplex PCR, while TCRdb's copy carries only in-frame clones and drops some. D and trimming were read from the DNA, whereas the V and J calls and clone size are those reported in that table. Among approximately 75,000 clones listed, 75% to 85% were seen once. Seattle cases were enrolled at active infection and followed longitudinally.

The chain carries TRBV2 and TRBJ1-4; TRBD1 agrees at 7 bases. The TCR originated in a man aged 30-40 years with COVID-19, enrolled during active disease. Material for sequencing was peripheral blood. In DNA, the CDR3 is TGTGCCAGCAGTGAAGAACAGGGGAGTGAAAAACTGTTTTTT. Translating gives CASSEEQGSEKLFF.